Listed below are T cell receptor beta chains from one sample, sequenced in a study of blood T cell repertoires in COVID-19. Measured with immunoSEQ multiplex PCR; TCRdb has only the in-frame clones, and not every one. The sample records some 50,000 clones, 84% being singletons. Sample: peripheral blood. The receptor set was obtained from a middle-aged man with acute or convalescent COVID-19. Both conserved end residues are part of each CDR3.

v_call: TRBV19
cdr3_length: 17
cdr3_aa: CASSRSRGLTGANVLTF

v_call: TRBV5-1
cdr3_length: 15
cdr3_aa: CASSPGTGVGSPLHF

v_call: TRBV19
cdr3_length: 15
cdr3_aa: CASTPAGTSNSPLHF

v_call: TRBV15
cdr3_length: 14
cdr3_aa: CATSRFDQQGGQYF

v_call: TRBV24-1
cdr3_length: 13
cdr3_aa: CATSVTGNYGYTF

v_call: TRBV12-3/TRBV12-4
cdr3_length: 13
cdr3_aa: CASGVTYNSLLHF

v_call: TRBV29-1
cdr3_length: 14
cdr3_aa: CSVLSTGKGNTIYF

v_call: TRBV11-2
cdr3_length: 17
cdr3_aa: CASSLVGGTRPTDTQYF

v_call: TRBV7-6
cdr3_length: 12
cdr3_aa: CASSSQGGEQYF

v_call: TRBV9
cdr3_length: 13
cdr3_aa: CASRRQGGNTIYF

v_call: TRBV28
cdr3_length: 14
cdr3_aa: CASRPGVSYNEQFF

v_call: TRBV28
cdr3_length: 18
cdr3_aa: CATTPREGRKKTRGEQYF

v_call: TRBV27
cdr3_length: 16
cdr3_aa: CASSLSGRAYGETQYF

v_call: TRBV30
cdr3_length: 17
cdr3_aa: CAWSKSVIQGYQSPLHF

v_call: TRBV18
cdr3_length: 16
cdr3_aa: CASSPERGKFYNEQFF

v_call: TRBV4-3
cdr3_length: 14
cdr3_aa: CASSPPGVSGGYTF

v_call: TRBV7-2
cdr3_length: 13
cdr3_aa: CASSTNRGYEQYF

v_call: TRBV7-2
cdr3_length: 14
cdr3_aa: CASSLAGAQGGYTF

v_call: TRBV6-5
cdr3_length: 15
cdr3_aa: CASSSLGLGIGELFF

v_call: TRBV14
cdr3_length: 12
cdr3_aa: CASSQVRETQYF

v_call: TRBV28
cdr3_length: 16
cdr3_aa: CASSLGTGVVRTEAFF

v_call: TRBV28
cdr3_length: 13
cdr3_aa: CASTGITTYEQYF

v_call: TRBV3-1/TRBV3-2
cdr3_length: 15
cdr3_aa: CASSQEGLGTDTQYF

v_call: TRBV11-2
cdr3_length: 15
cdr3_aa: CASSFTGGMNTEAFF

v_call: TRBV28
cdr3_length: 14
cdr3_aa: CASSFGGNTDTQYF

v_call: TRBV3-1/TRBV3-2
cdr3_length: 15
cdr3_aa: CASSQRDRSNEKLFF

v_call: TRBV19
cdr3_length: 14
cdr3_aa: CASSISGSGNTIYF

v_call: TRBV5-1
cdr3_length: 13
cdr3_aa: CASSEQGYEKLFF

v_call: TRBV30
cdr3_length: 14
cdr3_aa: CAWSVDRGKGGYTF

v_call: TRBV28
cdr3_length: 14
cdr3_aa: CASSFGTGPYEQYF

v_call: TRBV9
cdr3_length: 17
cdr3_aa: CASSPGAALSSYNEQFF